One sample yielded the 3 T cell receptor beta chains listed below, sequenced in a study of shared clonotypes between healthy human individuals. Profiling relied on immunoSEQ multiplex PCR, and the TCRdb table lists in-frame clones only, not all of them. The sample has approximately 97,000 clones, roughly two thirds seen once; the top ten hold 45%. The specimen was memory CD8+ T cells sorted from blood. Regarding subset: CD45RO+ cells pooled with CCR7-negative TemRA cells. Receptors originate from a young man in good health.

The V gene is TRBV7-9, the J gene TRBJ2-1, with 7 nucleotides matching TRBD1. Germline V CDR1 and CDR2: SEHNR, FQNEAQ (reference sequence). The junction had 8 bases not matched to a gene; V was cut back by 1 base and J by 8 bases. The CDR3 contains 15 residues. The CDR3 protein is CASSLGVDRTHEQFF. In nucleotides, the CDR3 is TGTGCCAGCAGCTTAGGGGTGGACAGGACTCATGAGCAGTTCTTC. Using reference TRBV7-9 and TRBJ2-1 for the parts outside the CDR3, the full variable domain is DTGVSQNPRHKITKRGQNVTFRCDPISEHNRLYWYRQTLGQGPEFLTYFQNEAQLEKSRLLSDRFSAERPKGSFSTLEIQRTEQGDSAMYLCASSLGVDRTHEQFFGPGTRLTVL.

The DNA of the CDR3 is TGCGCCAGCAGTGAGTCGTTGAGAGGAGCTTTCTTT. Translation gives CASSESLRGAFF. The chain links TRBV10-2 to TRBJ1-1; D uncertain. V was clipped by 0 bases and J by 10 bases, with 9 bases between them. Germline CDR1 reads WSHSY; CDR2 reads SAAADI. CDR3 size: 12 residues.

The chain has TRBV9 and TRBJ1-2, with D possibly matching TRBD1 (6 bases). V gave up 6 bases and J gave up 1 base, with 13 bases separating them. CDR1 is SGDLS and CDR2 is YYNGEE in the germline V gene. This CDR3 is built from 14 residues. CDR3 amino acids: CASTREGVNYGYTF. The CDR3 region has the DNA TGTGCCAGCACGAGGGAGGGGGTTAACTATGGCTACACCTTC.